The present TCR beta chain was sequenced within a study of blood T cell repertoires in COVID-19. In the study overall: COVID-19 samples collected from the United States, Italy and Spain covered acute and convalescent phases. PBMCs, B-cell-depleted T cells, or T cells were the source of the cDNA or gDNA that made up the material.

The germline gives CDR1 SGHDN, CDR2 FVKESK. V dropped 4 bases and J dropped 4; count of bases not matched to a gene: 1. The CDR3 covers 13 residues. A Seattle source enrolled patients during active infection and followed them longitudinally. Some clones are missing from TCRdb's copy, which holds only in-frame ones; the method was immunoSEQ multiplex PCR. Found here are 150,000 or so clones, roughly 84% of them singletons; the top ten hold 9.5% to 13%. Sequenced material: peripheral blood. The genes are TRBV14 and TRBJ1-1; the match to TRBD1 covers 9 bases. This receptor was taken from a woman aged 60 to 75 with COVID-19, enrolled during active disease. The CDR3 spells CASSRQGVTEAFF. DNA for the CDR3: TGTGCCAGCAGCCGACAGGGGGTCACTGAAGCTTTCTTT.